Each of the 18 T cell receptor beta chains below was sequenced from the same sample in a study of patients and donors after allogeneic stem cell transplantation. TCRdb reprocessed the RT-PCR reads via MiXCR and lists one record per CDR3 protein. The sample carries about a million distinct CDR3 sequences, over 15% recorded once. The material sequenced was blood, either unsorted or a sorted T cell fraction (not recorded which). These receptors originate from a human donor who was either an allogeneic HSCT recipient or a stem cell or donor lymphocyte infusion donor (not recorded which). It is not recorded whose cells these are; they may come from a transplant donor.

A remark on this clonotype: At one of its ends the junction is not consistent with the germline gene, which may arise from a read error. The chain links TRBV5-1 to TRBJ2-1, with D perhaps matching TRBD1 (7 bases). The CDR3 contains 10 residues. CDR1 and CDR2 (germline): SGHRS, YFSETQ. The CDR3 protein is CASRGEGQFF. DNA of the CDR3: TGCGCAAGCAGGGGGGAAGGGCAGTTCTTC.

The table lists this clonotype with a few counts. The rearrangement links TRBV5-1 to TRBJ1-1; TRBD1 aligns across 11 bases. There are 15 residues in the CDR3. Germline assignment: CDR1 SGHRS and CDR2 YFSETQ. Germline trimming cut 1 base from V and 4 bases from J; bases unmatched to any gene: 3. CDR3 bases: TGCGCCAGCAGCTTGTTTGGGACAGGGGGCACTGAAGCTTTCTTT. Its protein product is CASSLFGTGGTEAFF.

V and J are TRBV7-9 and TRBJ2-7; TRBD2 matches at 7 bases. This CDR3 spans 14 amino acids. Germline trimming cut 5 bases from V and 6 bases from J; bases unmatched to any gene: 10. Germline loops: CDR1 SEHNR, CDR2 FQNEAQ (reference sequence). The CDR3 bases are TGTGCCAGCAGCCCGAGGGGAGGGATGGTCGAGCAGTACTTC. It is translated as CASSPRGGMVEQYF.

The chain links TRBV24-1 to TRBJ2-3; 14 bases map to TRBD2. Germline CDR1 reads KGHDR; CDR2 reads SFDVKD. With V trimmed by 7 bases and J by 4 bases, 6 bases remained unmatched. The CDR3 length is 16 residues. CDR3: CATSGLAGGLADTQYF. The CDR3 coding sequence is TGTGCCACCAGCGGACTAGCGGGGGGCCTAGCAGATACGCAGTATTTT.

A few counts support this clonotype. The chain carries TRBV20-1 and TRBJ1-1; D remains unclear. V was pared by 4 bases and J by 0 bases, with 12 bases between. This CDR3 region has 14 residues. The germline CDR1 and CDR2 sequences are DFQATT and SNEGSKA (reference sequence). CDR3: CSAMKASMNTEAFF. The CDR3 DNA sequence: TGCAGTGCTATGAAGGCAAGCATGAACACTGAAGCTTTCTTT.

This clonotype appeared a few times. The chain joins TRBV7-2 to TRBJ1-1, with D uncertain. The CDR3 spans 14 residues. Trimming cost V 5 bases and J 4 bases, with 14 bases left between them. Looked up from germline, CDR1 is SGHTA and CDR2 is FQGNSA. The CDR3 DNA is TGTGCCAGCAGCCTTAGGGAACATAGCACTGAAGCTTTCTTT. It translates to CASSLREHSTEAFF.

This clonotype was found a few times. The chain employs TRBV12-3 or TRBV12-4 and TRBJ2-3, with D uncertain. Trimming pared 4 bases from V and 6 bases from J, leaving 8 bases between. This CDR3 has 12 amino acids. Here the CDR3 reads CASSWLADTQYF. Written as DNA, the CDR3 is TGTGCCAGCAGTTGGCTTGCGGATACGCAGTATTTT.

This clonotype was counted between two and nine times. The rearrangement links TRBV20-1 to TRBJ1-5, with 8 bases aligning to TRBD1. V shed 4 bases and J 6 bases; nucleotides not matched to a gene: 11. The V gene's germline CDR1 is DFQATT and CDR2 SNEGSKA (reference sequence). This CDR3 comprises 15 residues. The chain's CDR3 is CSAKIGQGVGQPQHF. In DNA form, the CDR3 reads TGCAGTGCTAAGATAGGACAGGGAGTGGGTCAGCCCCAGCATTTT.

The chain links TRBV29-1 to TRBJ2-7; 7 nucleotides match TRBD2. The germline gives CDR1 SQVTM, CDR2 ANQGSEA. The CDR3 is made up of 14 amino acids. Trimming at V came to 6 bases and at J to 1 base, leaving 9 bases not matched to a gene. CDR3 region: CSVGGGAGSYEQYF. In DNA, the CDR3 is TGCAGCGTGGGGGGTGGAGCGGGGTCCTACGAGCAGTACTTC.

This clonotype was counted between two and nine times. The chain is built from TRBV10-3 and TRBJ1-2; possible D gene TRBD1, 5 bases. CDR1 ENHRY and CDR2 SYGVKD come from the germline V gene. The CDR3 totals 16 residues. The V end was cut by 0 bases, the J end by 0 bases, with 11 bases between. CDR3 sequence reads: CAISESRQNTNYGYTF. In DNA form, the CDR3 reads TGTGCCATCAGTGAGTCCCGACAGAATACTAACTATGGCTACACCTTC.

The gene calls are TRBV7-8 and TRBJ2-1, with D hard to call. This CDR3 spans 14 amino acids. Trimming took off 4 bases at V and 2 bases at J, with 9 bases between the two ends. Germline V lookup: CDR1 SGHVS, CDR2 FQNEAQ. This chain's CDR3 is CASSSLMTYNEQFF. DNA of the CDR3: TGTGCCAGCAGCTCACTGATGACCTACAATGAGCAGTTCTTC.

This clonotype was observed a handful of times. The V gene is TRBV5-1, the J gene TRBJ2-3; 11 nucleotides match TRBD2. V dropped 2 bases and J dropped 0; count of bases not matched to a gene: 5. The CDR3 sequence is 17 residues long. Germline loops: CDR1 SGHRS, CDR2 YFSETQ. This chain's CDR3 is CASSFPGTSGSTDTQYF. CDR3 nucleotide sequence: TGCGCCAGCAGCTTTCCCGGGACTAGCGGTAGCACAGATACGCAGTATTTT.

The chain combines TRBV12-3 or TRBV12-4 with TRBJ2-5; D assignment may be TRBD1 or TRBD2 (5 bases each). Trimming pared 5 bases from V and 10 bases from J, leaving 14 bases between. The CDR3 is made up of 12 amino acids. The CDR3 region is CASSRAGSGQYF. CDR3 DNA sequence: TGTGCCAGCAGTAGGGCAGGGAGTGGCCAGTACTTC.

V is TRBV12-3 or TRBV12-4 and J is TRBJ2-3, with 14 bases matching TRBD2. Trimming removed 5 bases from V and 3 bases from J; junction bases left unmatched: 7. The CDR3 consists of 17 residues. The CDR3 DNA follows: TGTGCCAGCAGTCCAGGGACTAGCGGGAGAGGAACAGATACGCAGTATTTT. This sequence encodes CASSPGTSGRGTDTQYF.

The V call is TRBV6-5, the J call TRBJ1-2; tentatively, D is TRBD1 (6 bases). Looked up from germline, CDR1 is MNHEY and CDR2 is SVGAGI. CDR3 length: 15 amino acids. V gave up 4 bases and J gave up 4 bases, with 16 bases separating them. CDR3 DNA sequence: TGTGCCAGCAGTTCGGGGGGGCTCGTGGGCTATGGCTACACCTTC. Protein: CASSSGGLVGYGYTF.

This clonotype showed up just a few times. This chain joins TRBV29-1 and TRBJ1-1; possible D gene TRBD1, 6 bases. CDR3 length: 12 amino acids. Germline-derived CDR1 and CDR2 are SQVTM and ANQGSEA. V lost 7 bases and J 8 bases, leaving 17 bases between the germline ends. DNA of the CDR3: TGCAGCGCACTACTCCAGGGGTTAGAAGCTTTCTTT. Its translation is CSALLQGLEAFF.

V usage is TRBV7-9 and J usage is TRBJ1-2, with D possibly being TRBD1 (5 bases). The germline V gene has CDR1 SEHNR and CDR2 FQNEAQ (reference sequence). V dropped 4 bases and J dropped 1 base, with 16 bases sitting between them. This CDR3 region has 16 residues. Written as DNA, the CDR3 is TGTGCCAGCAGCTCCCTCCCGATGGGGCATAACTATGGCTACACCTTC. This sequence encodes CASSSLPMGHNYGYTF.

This clonotype was counted between two and nine times. V usage is TRBV20-1 and J usage is TRBJ1-2, with TRBD1 matching over 10 bases. V shed 0 bases and J 7 bases; nucleotides not matched to a gene: 8. The CDR3 runs 15 residues. Per the germline V gene, CDR1 is DFQATT and CDR2 is SNEGSKA (reference sequence). CDR3 region: CSARERQGAYSGYTF. The CDR3 nucleotides are TGCAGTGCTAGAGAAAGACAGGGGGCATACAGTGGCTACACCTTC.